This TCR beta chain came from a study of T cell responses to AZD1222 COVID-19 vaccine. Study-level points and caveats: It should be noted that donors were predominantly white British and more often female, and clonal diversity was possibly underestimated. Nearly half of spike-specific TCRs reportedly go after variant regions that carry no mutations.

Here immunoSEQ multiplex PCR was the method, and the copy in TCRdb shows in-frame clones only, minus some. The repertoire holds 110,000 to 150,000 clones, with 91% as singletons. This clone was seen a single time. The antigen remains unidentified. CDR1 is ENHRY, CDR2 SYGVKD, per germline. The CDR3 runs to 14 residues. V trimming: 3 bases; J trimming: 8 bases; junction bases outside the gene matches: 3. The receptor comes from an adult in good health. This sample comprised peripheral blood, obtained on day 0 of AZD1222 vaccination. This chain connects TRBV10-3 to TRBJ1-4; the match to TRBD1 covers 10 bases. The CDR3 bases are TGTGCCATCAGTGAAGACAGGGGGCGAGAAAAACTGTTTTTT. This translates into CAISEDRGREKLFF.